Listed below are T cell receptor beta chains from one sample, sequenced in a study of T cells in localized non-small cell lung cancer. Sequencing was performed with immunoSEQ multiplex PCR; in TCRdb, only in-frame clones are kept and a portion is missing. This sample yields some 1,000 clones, of which 20% to 25% are seen a single time; roughly 9% belongs to the top ten. The source was lung tumor tissue, collected before any cancer treatment. These receptors were obtained from a male donor older than 55 with stage II lung adenocarcinoma. Each CDR3 is given with its conserved first and last residue. D genes are given only for firm matches. Not every row has a clone size; where given, it reads once, few, many or a size class.

v_gene	j_gene	abundance	d_gene	CDR3aa	CDR3nt
TRBV8-2	TRBJ1-2	few	-	CASGLDRSSGRIGYTF	TGTGCCAGCGGGCTGGACAGGTCATCCGGAAGGATTGGCTACACCTTC
TRBV11-3	TRBJ2-1	medium-sized	-	CASSLETSWGPVYNEQFF	TGTGCCAGCAGCTTGGAAACTAGCTGGGGGCCTGTCTACAATGAGCAGTTCTTC
TRBV18	TRBJ1-2	-	-	CASSPQEVGGTAGGYTF	TGTGCCAGCTCACCACAAGAAGTTGGAGGGACGGCCGGTGGCTACACCTTC
TRBV19	TRBJ1-2	-	-	CASRLSAGRYGYTF	TGTGCCAGTAGGTTAAGCGCTGGTCGCTATGGCTACACCTTC
TRBV6-8	TRBJ2-5	few	-	CASIEGSGQETQYF	TGTGCCAGCATTGAGGGATCGGGACAAGAGACCCAGTACTTC
TRBV5-1	TRBJ2-7	-	-	CASKDGVHSYEQYF	TGCGCCAGCAAGGACGGTGTCCACTCCTACGAGCAGTACTTC
TRBV6-8	TRBJ1-4	few	-	CASRPQQGTGEKLFF	TGTGCCAGCAGACCCCAACAAGGGACTGGTGAAAAACTGTTTTTT
TRBV11-3	TRBJ2-5	medium-sized	TRBD2	CASSFPTGEGRETQYF	TGTGCCAGCAGCTTCCCCACTGGGGAGGGCCGCGAGACCCAGTACTTC
TRBV9	TRBJ1-2	medium-sized	-	CASSPPGINYGYTF	TGTGCCAGCAGCCCGCCGGGGATTAACTATGGCTACACCTTC
TRBV28	TRBJ2-7	large	TRBD1	CASSSGTGGEFVEQYF	TGTGCCAGCAGCTCGGGGACAGGGGGCGAATTTGTCGAGCAGTACTTC
TRBV30	TRBJ2-1	-	-	CAFQRQSSYNEQFF	TGTGCCTTTCAAAGGCAGAGCTCCTACAATGAGCAGTTCTTC
TRBV6-8	TRBJ1-4	-	TRBD1	CAIRDRSEKLFF	TGTGCCATCAGGGACAGGTCAGAAAAACTGTTTTTT
TRBV6-8	TRBJ1-5	medium-sized	-	CASRRGGPDQPQHF	TGTGCCAGCAGAAGGGGGGGGCCGGATCAGCCCCAGCATTTT
TRBV4-1	TRBJ1-2	medium-sized	-	CASSQERPGYYGYTF	TGCGCCAGCAGCCAAGAGCGTCCAGGGTACTATGGCTACACCTTC
TRBV11-3	TRBJ2-3	few	TRBD2	CASTLMGTRLDTQYF	TGTGCCAGCACCCTAATGGGGACTAGATTAGATACGCAGTATTTT
TRBV19	TRBJ2-2	-	-	CASSLTGGELFF	TGTGCCAGTAGCCTAACGGGCGGGGAGCTGTTTTTT
TRBV19	TRBJ1-2	-	-	CASSIDQTRSYGYTF	TGTGCCAGTAGTATAGACCAAACACGGAGCTATGGCTACACCTTC
TRBV11-3	TRBJ2-5	medium-sized	TRBD1	CASSYGTGGIQETQYF	TGTGCCAGCAGCTACGGGACAGGGGGAATACAAGAGACCCAGTACTTC
TRBV11-3	TRBJ1-4	large	-	CASSLEAATNEKLFF	TGTGCCAGCAGCTTAGAGGCCGCAACTAATGAAAAACTGTTTTTT
TRBV19	TRBJ2-1	-	TRBD2	CASSIDSGGAYNEQFF	TGTGCCAGTAGTATAGATAGCGGGGGGGCTTACAATGAGCAGTTCTTC
TRBV15	TRBJ1-5	-	TRBD1	CATSRDRLLNQPQHF	TGTGCCACCAGCAGGGACAGGCTCCTCAATCAGCCCCAGCATTTT
TRBV18	TRBJ2-3	-	TRBD2	CASSQGTSGSGTDTQYF	TGTGCCAGCTCACAGGGGACTAGCGGGTCGGGCACAGATACGCAGTATTTT
TRBV7-5	TRBJ2-5	-	-	CASSLSQVQETQYF	TGTGCCAGCAGCCTATCACAGGTGCAAGAGACCCAGTACTTC
TRBV19	TRBJ2-4	-	-	CASSGPAQGQNIQYF	TGTGCCAGTAGTGGCCCAGCGCAGGGGCAAAACATTCAGTACTTC
TRBV11-3	TRBJ2-7	-	-	CASSLNSFVHEQYF	TGTGCCAGCAGCTTAAATAGCTTTGTCCACGAGCAGTACTTC
TRBV12-5	TRBJ1-1	few	-	CASGSPPMNTEAFF	TGTGCTAGTGGTTCCCCCCCCATGAACACTGAAGCTTTCTTT
TRBV11-3	TRBJ2-1	-	-	CASSLGPRSYNEQFF	TGTGCCAGCAGCTTAGGACCTCGCTCCTACAATGAGCAGTTCTTC
TRBV6-8	TRBJ2-1	few	-	CASILEDLSYNEQFF	-
TRBV5-1	TRBJ2-1	-	TRBD2	CASSRSLAATYNEQFF	TGCGCCAGCAGCCGCTCCCTAGCGGCCACCTACAATGAGCAGTTCTTC
TRBV11-3	TRBJ2-5	few	-	CASSSAIGRQETQYF	TGTGCCAGCAGCTCCGCCATCGGGCGCCAAGAGACCCAGTACTTC
TRBV6-8	TRBJ1-1	large	TRBD1	CAITPGQGLGKAFF	TGTGCCATCACCCCCGGACAGGGACTAGGAAAAGCTTTCTTT
TRBV12-5	TRBJ1-1	few	TRBD1	CASTNRGSNTEAFF	TGTGCCAGCACAAACAGGGGGTCGAACACTGAAGCTTTCTTT
TRBV5-1	TRBJ1-2	-	TRBD1	CASSLEGGGVGYTF	TGCGCCAGCAGCTTGGAAGGGGGCGGCGTTGGCTACACCTTC
TRBV28	TRBJ2-7	-	TRBD2	CASSLRLAGVGVYEQYF	TGTGCCAGCAGTTTGAGGCTAGCGGGAGTAGGAGTCTACGAGCAGTACTTC
TRBV6-8	TRBJ2-7	-	-	CASSPHRVREQYF	TGTGCCAGCAGTCCACACAGGGTTAGGGAGCAGTACTTC
TRBV9	TRBJ2-7	large	-	CASSHPRGISSYEQYF	TGTGCCAGCAGCCACCCCCGAGGGATTAGCTCCTACGAGCAGTACTTC
TRBV19	TRBJ2-3	-	-	CASKRTEVSTDTQYF	TGTGCCAGTAAGAGGACAGAAGTTAGCACAGATACGCAGTATTTT
TRBV11-3	TRBJ1-1	few	TRBD1	CASSARQGMNTEAFF	TGTGCCAGCAGCGCCAGACAGGGGATGAACACTGAAGCTTTCTTT
TRBV18	TRBJ1-1	large	TRBD1	CASSPSGTGNTEAFF	TGTGCCAGCTCACCGTCAGGGACAGGGAACACTGAAGCTTTCTTT
TRBV19	TRBJ2-3	-	TRBD1	CASSDRGNEDTQYF	TGTGCCAGTAGTGACAGGGGAAATGAAGATACGCAGTATTTT
TRBV28	TRBJ2-2	few	TRBD2	CASKIAGTSGELFF	TGTGCCAGCAAGATAGCGGGAACCTCCGGGGAGCTGTTTTTT
TRBV30	TRBJ2-5	-	-	CAWSVVRETQYF	TGTGCCTGGAGTGTGGTTAGGGAGACCCAGTACTTC
TRBV19	TRBJ2-2	-	-	CASSMGPNTGELFF	TGTGCCAGTAGTATGGGACCGAACACCGGGGAGCTGTTTTTT
TRBV6-8	TRBJ1-6	few	TRBD1	CASSPQGSSPLNSPLHF	TGTGCCAGCAGCCCACAGGGGTCTTCACCTCTTAATTCACCCCTCCACTTT
TRBV12-5	TRBJ1-5	-	-	CASTTTDSNQPQHF	TGTGCCAGCACCACGACAGATAGCAATCAGCCCCAGCATTTT
TRBV6-8	TRBJ2-7	-	-	CASSPDGYNYEQYF	TGTGCCAGCAGCCCTGACGGGTATAACTACGAGCAGTACTTC
TRBV11-3	TRBJ2-5	few	-	CASSLRAGSSETQYF	TGTGCCAGCAGCTTGAGGGCCGGGAGTTCTGAGACCCAGTACTTC
TRBV1	TRBJ1-6	-	-	CASSQQLGANSPLHF	TGCGCCAGCAGCCAACAACTCGGGGCTAATTCACCCCTCCACTTT
TRBV30	TRBJ2-7	few	TRBD1	CAWGPIPGQGADEQYF	TGTGCCTGGGGTCCCATTCCGGGACAGGGGGCCGACGAGCAGTACTTC
TRBV12-2	TRBJ2-5	medium-sized	-	CASRLVVAGLYQETQYF	TGTGCAAGTCGCTTAGTAGTAGCGGGCTTGTACCAAGAGACCCAGTACTTC
TRBV6-8	TRBJ1-2	few	TRBD1	CASSASGTGNGYTF	TGTGCCAGCAGCGCTTCCGGGACAGGGAATGGCTACACCTTC
TRBV6-8	TRBJ1-5	-	TRBD1	CAIRSTGDQPQHF	TGTGCCATCAGGTCGACAGGGGATCAGCCCCAGCATTTT
TRBV28	TRBJ2-5	few	TRBD1	CASSPPAGTGLQETQYF	TGTGCCAGCAGTCCCCCAGCCGGGACAGGACTCCAAGAGACCCAGTACTTC
TRBV6-8	TRBJ1-2	few	-	CAISRGESYGYTF	TGTGCCATCAGTCGGGGGGAGAGCTATGGCTACACCTTC
TRBV5-1	TRBJ2-3	-	-	CASSLAIDRNSDTQYF	TGCGCCAGCAGCTTGGCTATAGACCGAAACTCAGATACGCAGTATTTT
TRBV18	TRBJ2-2	-	-	CASSPPWETGELFF	TGTGCCAGCTCACCACCTTGGGAGACCGGGGAGCTGTTTTTT